This entry lists 18 T cell receptor beta chains sequenced from one sample in a study of naive and memory T cell subsets (dated by TCRdb to 2017 to 2019). The study at large found these results: Naive repertoires, especially CD8, contained a few larger clonotypes, possibly memory cells re-expressing CD45RA.

The library was built by means of UMI-ligation and nested PCR. The sequencer listed for this sample is Illumina MiSeq. To cover both TRBC1 and TRBC2, the beta constant-region primer consisted of an equimolar mix of two oligonucleotides. Four rounds of PCR were used to amplify ligated cDNA, with nested alpha and beta constant-region primers being used together with the SP2 primer. TCRdb reworked the public reads: Q25 trimming with fastp, MiXCR clone assembly, productive beta chains retained. Entries that share a CDR3 protein sequence are merged under the most common genes and DNA. Here the sample has more than 95,000 distinct CDR3 sequences; roughly 15% occur a single time. Of the sample, 2.8% is held by the ten largest clones. The antigens for these receptors are not known. Source material: naive CD8+ T cells from blood. This sample's cell subset or site label indicates: naive T cells, CD45RA high CD27+. The receptors shown here come from a human donor in good health.

This chain connects TRBV9 to TRBJ2-6, with 9 bases identical to TRBD2. The CDR3 spans 24 residues. V shed 0 bases, J shed 0 bases, and the junction held 22 bases outside the gene matches. Germline loops: CDR1 SGDLS, CDR2 YYNGEE. The CDR3: CASSVAQAWGREGPVNSGANVLTF. CDR3 coding DNA: TGTGCCAGCAGCGTAGCCCAGGCCTGGGGGCGGGAGGGCCCCGTTAACTCTGGGGCCAACGTCCTGACTTTC.

This clonotype was seen more than once but under ten times. The chain employs TRBV10-3 and TRBJ1-3; weak D call: TRBD1 (6 bases). CDR3 size: 15 residues. With 10 bases removed from V and 1 base from J, the gap between germline ends came to 17 bases. The germline V gene has CDR1 ENHRY and CDR2 SYGVKD. The CDR3 is CASWDTAWSGNTIYF. As DNA, the CDR3 is TGTGCCAGCTGGGACACGGCCTGGTCTGGAAACACCATATATTTT.

This clonotype was counted between two and nine times. The DNA for the CDR3 is TGTGCCAGCAGCAAAATTGAAGTGGCCCAGTACTTC. Its protein product is CASSKIEVAQYF. The chain uses TRBV5-6 and TRBJ2-5; D uncertain. The V end lost 4 bases, the J end lost 9 bases, and 13 bases lay between the germline ends. This CDR3 spans 12 amino acids. CDR1 is SGHDT and CDR2 is YYEEEE in the germline V gene.

This clonotype appeared a few times. This chain connects TRBV9 to TRBJ1-2; TRBD1 is a possible D gene (6 bases). Germline CDR1 reads SGDLS; CDR2 reads YYNGEE. V lost 0 bases and J 6 bases, leaving 21 bases between the germline ends. This CDR3 has 17 residues. The DNA of the CDR3 is TGTGCCAGCAGCGTAGCTAGAATGGGTCGGGGGCAGAATGGCTACACCTTC. This codes for CASSVARMGRGQNGYTF.

A few counts support this clonotype. The chain is built from TRBV7-9 and TRBJ1-4; 8 bases are a match to TRBD1. V shed 5 bases, J shed 7 bases, and the junction held 6 bases outside the gene matches. The CDR3 loop spans 14 amino acids. Germline assignment: CDR1 SEHNR and CDR2 FQNEAQ (reference sequence). The CDR3 reads CASSRTGGREKLFF. The CDR3 region has the DNA TGTGCCAGCAGCCGAACAGGGGGTCGTGAAAAACTGTTTTTT.

This clonotype was counted ten times or more. V gene TRBV5-1 combines with J gene TRBJ2-7; 10 bases map to TRBD2. With V trimmed by 2 bases and J by 3 bases, 8 bases remained unmatched. Germline V gives CDR1 SGHRS, CDR2 YFSETQ. The CDR3 covers 16 residues. CDR3: CASSFEPSGGGYEQYF. Written as DNA, the CDR3 is TGCGCCAGCAGCTTCGAACCTAGCGGGGGAGGCTACGAGCAGTACTTC.

In its sample, this clonotype ranks as medium-sized. The V gene is TRBV7-7, the J gene TRBJ1-3; D ambiguous. Looked up from germline, CDR1 is SSHAT and CDR2 is FNYEAQ (reference sequence). The CDR3 covers 13 residues. V lost 1 base and J 4 bases, leaving 5 bases between the germline ends. The DNA of the CDR3 is TGTGCCAGCAGCTTAGATCCAGGAAACACCATATATTTT. The encoded protein is CASSLDPGNTIYF.

V and J are TRBV7-9 and TRBJ1-2; 7 positions agree with TRBD1. Germline assignment: CDR1 SEHNR and CDR2 FQNEAQ (reference sequence). V dropped 5 bases and J dropped 1; count of bases not matched to a gene: 19. The CDR3 has 19 residues. CDR3 sequence (DNA): TGTGCCAGCAGCGCGACAGGGTCGGTCGCCTTCTCTCGTAACTATGGCTACACCTTC. It specifies CASSATGSVAFSRNYGYTF.

The chain is built from TRBV11-3 and TRBJ2-1; D tentatively reads TRBD1 or TRBD2 (5 bases each). This CDR3 spans 16 amino acids. Germline values: CDR1 SGHNT, CDR2 YENEEA. Trimming shortened V by 1 base and J by 0 bases, and 10 bases separated the two germline ends. Here the CDR3 DNA reads TGTGCCAGCAGCTTAGTATTTGGGGGCTCCTACAATGAGCAGTTCTTC. It is translated as CASSLVFGGSYNEQFF.

This chain joins TRBV9 and TRBJ2-1; 8 bases align to TRBD1. CDR1 and CDR2 from the germline V gene are SGDLS and YYNGEE. The CDR3 is 17 amino acids. Trimming at V came to 0 bases and at J to 7 bases, leaving 12 bases not matched to a gene. CDR3 loop: CASSVGGGQGARNEQFF. The CDR3 coding sequence is TGTGCCAGCAGCGTAGGAGGGGGGCAGGGGGCGAGGAATGAGCAGTTCTTC.

This clonotype was picked up many times. The chain employs TRBV4-3 and TRBJ1-6; D is undetermined. CDR3 length: 14 amino acids. V was trimmed by 3 bases and J by 0 bases, leaving 3 bases between them. From germline, CDR1 is LGHNA and CDR2 YSLEER. CDR3 in DNA: TGCGCCAGCAGCCAGTCCTCCTATAATTCACCCCTCCACTTT. This codes for CASSQSSYNSPLHF.

This clonotype was found a few times. The chain carries TRBV28 and TRBJ2-7, with a possible D match to TRBD2 (5 bases). The CDR3 is 14 amino acids. With 4 bases removed from V and 4 bases from J, the gap between germline ends came to 14 bases. Germline assignment: CDR1 MDHEN and CDR2 SYDVKM. In nucleotides, the CDR3 is TGTGCCAGCAGTTCCCGGGGTACTCAGTACGAGCAGTACTTC. The encoded protein is CASSSRGTQYEQYF.

Only a few counts were recorded for this clonotype. In DNA form, the CDR3 reads TGTGCCAGCAGTTTAACTAGGGGTCAGCCCCAGCATTTT. Translated, it gives CASSLTRGQPQHF. The chain joins TRBV27 to TRBJ1-5, with TRBD1 as a possible D gene (5 bases). The V end lost 2 bases, the J end lost 6 bases, and 8 bases lay between the germline ends. Germline loops: CDR1 MNHEY, CDR2 SMNVEV (reference sequence). This CDR3 contains 13 residues.

The chain recombines TRBV12-3 or TRBV12-4 with TRBJ2-3, with D unclear. The V and J ends lost 5 bases and 2 bases respectively, with 14 bases between them. The CDR3 sequence is 15 residues long. The CDR3 coding sequence is TGTGCCAGCAGTCCCCGGATGTCTGACACAGATACGCAGTATTTT. Translating gives CASSPRMSDTDTQYF.

V and J are TRBV27 and TRBJ1-5; TRBD1 is a possible D gene (5 bases). The CDR3 sequence is 15 residues long. V shed 3 bases and J shed 0 bases, with 9 bases lying between them. Germline CDR1 reads MNHEY; CDR2 reads SMNVEV (reference sequence). The CDR3 DNA is TGTGCCAGCAGTTTCGTGGGGCATAGCAATCAGCCCCAGCATTTT. It is translated as CASSFVGHSNQPQHF.

This clonotype was counted ten times or more. The gene calls are TRBV5-6 and TRBJ2-1, with D unresolved. This CDR3 region has 12 residues. Trimming took off 0 bases at V and 5 bases at J, with 3 bases between the two ends. Germline V lookup: CDR1 SGHDT, CDR2 YYEEEE. CDR3 protein: CASSLGDNEQFF. CDR3 nucleotide sequence: TGTGCCAGCAGCTTGGGGGACAATGAGCAGTTCTTC.

The chain joins TRBV21-1 to TRBJ2-3; the D call TRBD1 from the table was never checked on the DNA. TRBV21-1 is deemed a pseudogene. The CDR3 loop spans 13 amino acids. DNA of the CDR3: TGTGCCAGCATCCCGAGAATCACAGATACGCAGTATTTT. Amino acids: CASIPRITDTQYF.

The table lists this clonotype with many counts. The chain is built from TRBV12-5 and TRBJ2-2; 10 bases line up with TRBD1. Germline values: CDR1 LGHNT, CDR2 FRNRAP. The V segment lost 6 bases and the J segment 0 bases; nucleotides outside the gene matches: 7. This CDR3 is built from 17 residues. CDR3 sequence (DNA): TGTGCTAGTGGACCGGGACAGGGGCCGGCGAACACCGGGGAGCTGTTTTTT. Its translation is CASGPGQGPANTGELFF.